Presented here are 31 T cell receptor beta chains from one specimen sequenced in a study of blood T cells in healthy people across ages. Together with a sample-barcoded 5' primer, a J-beta primer mix was included in a second PCR lasting roughly 6 to 12 cycles. MiXCR, applied by TCRdb to the 5' RACE reads, yields one record per CDR3 protein. This sample carries approximately 1,000,000 distinct CDR3 sequences, 35% to 55% of them seen once, and the ten largest clones take under 20%. Input material: blood. The origin of the receptors is a woman aged 60-75 years in good health.

The V call is TRBV7-9, the J call TRBJ2-1, with 7 nucleotides matching TRBD1. Germline trimming cut 7 bases from V and 4 bases from J; bases unmatched to any gene: 7. CDR1 and CDR2 (germline): SEHNR, FQNEAQ (reference sequence). The length of the CDR3 is 14 residues. The DNA for the CDR3 is TGTGCCAGCACCCTCCGGGACAGTTACAATGAGCAGTTCTTC. Translating gives CASTLRDSYNEQFF.

The chain joins TRBV4-1 to TRBJ2-7; D gene uncertain. V dropped 4 bases and J dropped 2 bases, with 15 bases sitting between them. This CDR3 comprises 15 residues. Germline V CDR1 and CDR2: MGHRA, YSYEKL. The chain's CDR3 is CASSRTTKGTYEQYF. The CDR3 region has the DNA TGCGCCAGCAGCCGAACCACCAAGGGAACCTACGAGCAGTACTTC.

V usage is TRBV12-3 or TRBV12-4 and J usage is TRBJ2-3; D gene uncertain. V lost 6 bases to trimming and J lost 4 bases, with 8 bases between them. This CDR3 is 12 amino acids long. The CDR3 DNA reads as TGTGCCAGCAGAGTGGACGCAGATACGCAGTATTTT. Amino acid sequence: CASRVDADTQYF.

The gene calls are TRBV10-3 and TRBJ2-2; D is perhaps TRBD1 (6 bases). The CDR3 extends over 14 amino acids. CDR1 is ENHRY, CDR2 SYGVKD, per germline. V dropped 10 bases and J dropped 1 base, with 13 bases sitting between them. CDR3 loop: CATLGTLNTGELFF. CDR3 nucleotide sequence: TGTGCCACCCTGGGGACATTGAACACCGGGGAGCTGTTTTTT.

The chain combines TRBV25-1 with TRBJ1-4; D is ambiguous. The CDR3 consists of 15 residues. Germline values: CDR1 MGHDK, CDR2 SYGVNS. The ends were cut back, 0 bases at V and 7 bases at J, with 12 bases in the middle. CDR3 amino acids: CASSEYETFSEKLFF. The CDR3 nucleotides read TGTGCCAGCAGTGAATATGAGACGTTTAGTGAAAAACTGTTTTTT.

This clonotype was seen a handful of times. The chain links TRBV7-3 to TRBJ2-4; D may be TRBD1 (5 bases). The J call may not be correct, given that the DNA end is closer to TRBJ2-7. The V gene's germline CDR1 is SGHTA and CDR2 FQGTGA. This CDR3 has 16 amino acids. As DNA, the CDR3 is TGTGCCAGCAGCTTAAACGTGGGTTTGGGGCTGTACGAGCAGTACTTC. Its translation is CASSLNVGLGLYEQYF.

This chain links TRBV11-1 with TRBJ2-5; 8 bases map to TRBD1. The CDR3 totals 16 residues. V gave up 1 base and J gave up 5 bases; unmatched junction bases: 9. Germline CDR1 SGHAT, CDR2 FQDESV (reference sequence). The chain's CDR3 is CASSLGGQGARETQYF. The CDR3 DNA is TGTGCCAGCAGCTTAGGGGGGCAGGGGGCGAGGGAGACCCAGTACTTC.

The chain carries TRBV20-1 and TRBJ2-7, with 8 bases that match TRBD1. V lost 2 bases and J lost 2; bases outside the gene matches: 5. Germline V gene data show CDR1 as DFQATT and CDR2 as SNEGSKA (reference sequence). The CDR3 covers 14 residues. CDR3 DNA sequence: TGCAGTGCTAGACCCGCAGGGGGCCCCTACGAGCAGTACTTC. It encodes CSARPAGGPYEQYF.

This clonotype was recorded a few times. The chain couples TRBV29-1 to TRBJ2-7; 7 bases map to TRBD1. V was pared by 6 bases and J by 4 bases, with 9 bases of the junction left unmatched. The CDR3 has 13 residues. Germline lookup yields CDR1 SQVTM and CDR2 ANQGSEA. CDR3 sequence: CSVGGQVWYEQYF. The DNA of the CDR3 is TGCAGCGTGGGCGGACAGGTTTGGTACGAGCAGTACTTC.

V usage is TRBV12-5 and J usage is TRBJ2-3, with 7 bases matching TRBD1. The CDR3 is 13 residues long. From germline, CDR1 is LGHNT and CDR2 FRNRAP. With 4 bases clipped from V and 5 bases from J, the junction kept 3 bases outside the gene matches. The CDR3 protein is CASGSSGGDTQYF. CDR3 bases: TGTGCTAGTGGTTCCTCAGGGGGAGATACGCAGTATTTT.

This clonotype was detected only a few times. The rearrangement links TRBV2 to TRBJ1-1; D remains ambiguous. Looked up from germline, CDR1 is SNHLY and CDR2 is FYNNEI. Trimming took off 0 bases at V and 5 bases at J, with 7 bases between the two ends. The CDR3 covers 13 residues. The CDR3 sequence: CASSEAVGTEAFF. The CDR3 DNA reads as TGTGCCAGCAGTGAAGCTGTCGGGACTGAAGCTTTCTTT.

The chain employs TRBV24-1 and TRBJ2-7; 15 nucleotides agree with TRBD2. This CDR3 has 16 amino acids. Germline V lookup: CDR1 KGHDR, CDR2 SFDVKD. V trimming: 4 bases; J trimming: 5 bases; junction bases outside the gene matches: 5. The CDR3 bases are TGTGCCACCAGTGACCCGGGACTAGCGGGAGGAAACGAGCAGTACTTC. It specifies CATSDPGLAGGNEQYF.

The gene calls are TRBV24-1 and TRBJ2-1; tentatively, D is TRBD1 or TRBD2 (5 bases each). Trimming shortened V by 7 bases and J by 4 bases, and 13 bases separated the two germline ends. The CDR3 runs 14 residues. CDR1 and CDR2 (germline): KGHDR, SFDVKD. This CDR3 is CATSEGRGYNEQFF. CDR3 DNA: TGTGCCACCAGCGAGGGACGGGGATACAATGAGCAGTTCTTC.

The chain is built from TRBV4-2 and TRBJ2-7, with D maybe TRBD1 (5 bases). V lost 0 bases to trimming and J lost 3 bases, with 12 bases between them. The CDR3 totals 15 residues. Germline V gives CDR1 LGHNA, CDR2 YNFKEQ. This CDR3 reads CASSQDPQAIYEQYF. The CDR3 DNA follows: TGTGCCAGCAGCCAAGATCCACAGGCTATCTACGAGCAGTACTTC.

The V gene is TRBV10-3, the J gene TRBJ1-3, with D possibly being TRBD1 (6 bases). The ends were cut back, 7 bases at V and 2 bases at J, with 9 bases in the middle. The CDR3 has 13 amino acids. The germline gives CDR1 ENHRY, CDR2 SYGVKD. The CDR3 region has the DNA TGTGCCATCAATACAGGGACTGGAAACACCATATATTTT. Its protein is CAINTGTGNTIYF.

The rearrangement joins TRBV3-1 to TRBJ2-1; 13 bases are shared with TRBD2. Germline V gene sequence: CDR1 LGHDT, CDR2 YNNKEL (reference sequence). This CDR3 is 16 amino acids long. J was trimmed by 10 bases and V by 0 bases; bases with no gene match: 6. CDR3 DNA sequence: TGTGCCAGCAGCCAAGAAGCGGGACTAGCGGGAAACGAGCAGTTCTTC. Its translation is CASSQEAGLAGNEQFF.

This clonotype was found a few times. The chain couples TRBV3-1 to TRBJ2-5; 9 bases map to TRBD2. V shed 3 bases and J 5 bases; nucleotides not matched to a gene: 7. The CDR3 spans 15 residues. The germline V gene has CDR1 LGHDT and CDR2 YNNKEL (reference sequence). The CDR3 loop reads CASSQTSGGMETQYF. CDR3 DNA: TGTGCCAGCAGCCAGACTAGCGGTGGGATGGAGACCCAGTACTTC.

This clonotype occurred a few times. The genes are TRBV4-2 and TRBJ2-5; a possible D gene is TRBD2 (5 bases). Germline lookup yields CDR1 LGHNA and CDR2 YNFKEQ. The CDR3 contains 17 residues. V was cut by 1 base and J by 2 bases, with 17 bases left in between. The CDR3, as DNA: TGTGCCAGCAGCCAAGGCGGACTGGCCGCTATACAAGAGACCCAGTACTTC. The encoded protein is CASSQGGLAAIQETQYF.

The chain uses TRBV6-1 and TRBJ2-1; D call uncertain. The CDR3 runs 13 residues. Germline loops: CDR1 MNHNS, CDR2 SASEGT. With 3 bases removed from V and 9 bases from J, the gap between germline ends came to 12 bases. The CDR3 region has the DNA TGTGCCAGCAGTGATTTGGCCTCGGGTGAGCAGTTCTTC. Translating it yields CASSDLASGEQFF.

CDR3 protein: CASRAPGTHYEQYF. Here the CDR3 DNA reads TGTGCCAGCAGAGCACCCGGGACACACTACGAGCAGTACTTC. This chain connects TRBV2 to TRBJ2-7; the D gene is possibly TRBD1 (6 bases). This CDR3 region has 14 residues. Germline lookup yields CDR1 SNHLY and CDR2 FYNNEI. Trimming took 6 bases from V and 3 from J, leaving 15 bases between them.

This clonotype was detected a few times. Here the CDR3 DNA reads TGTGCCAGCAGTGGATCGACAGGGTCCTACGAGCAGTACTTC. This codes for CASSGSTGSYEQYF. The chain recombines TRBV6-5 with TRBJ2-4; 7 positions agree with TRBD1. The J call may be wrong; the DNA end is better matched by TRBJ2-7. The CDR3 covers 14 residues. Germline values: CDR1 MNHEY, CDR2 SVGAGI.

This clonotype was found a few times. The J gene is TRBJ2-7, the V gene TRBV7-2; TRBD2 aligns across 7 bases. The junction had 5 bases not matched to a gene; V was cut back by 2 bases and J by 1 base. The CDR3 is 15 residues long. Germline V gene sequence: CDR1 SGHTA, CDR2 FQGNSA. Here the CDR3 reads CASSLSLAASYEQYF. In DNA form, the CDR3 reads TGTGCCAGCAGCTTATCCCTAGCGGCTTCCTACGAGCAGTACTTC.

The genes are TRBV5-1 and TRBJ2-5; 11 bases match TRBD2. The CDR3 length is 17 residues. V lost 0 bases to trimming and J lost 3 bases; unmatched junction nucleotides: 7. CDR1 is SGHRS, CDR2 YFSETQ, per germline. CDR3 amino acids: CASSLATRGLAEETQYF. The CDR3 nucleotides read TGCGCCAGCAGCTTGGCGACCCGGGGACTAGCGGAAGAGACCCAGTACTTC.

The table lists this clonotype with a few counts. The CDR3 DNA reads as TGTGCCAGCAGTGACTCAGGGCAGACTTACAATGAGCAGTTCTTC. This translates into CASSDSGQTYNEQFF. The rearrangement uses TRBV6-4 and TRBJ2-1; D not certain. CDR3 length: 15 residues. Germline CDR1 MRHNA, CDR2 SNTAGT. V was trimmed by 0 bases and J by 4 bases, leaving 10 bases between them.

This clonotype came up a few times. The chain recombines TRBV20-1 with TRBJ1-5, with D possibly being TRBD1 (6 bases). The CDR3 covers 14 residues. Germline lookup yields CDR1 DFQATT and CDR2 SNEGSKA (reference sequence). V was cut by 1 base and J by 5 bases, with 12 bases left in between. CDR3 in DNA: TGCAGTGCTAGAGGGGGGGCGCGGGATCAGCCCCAGCATTTT. This sequence encodes CSARGGARDQPQHF.

The V and J genes are TRBV30 and TRBJ1-5; D possibly corresponds to TRBD1 (6 bases). The V and J ends lost 0 bases and 2 bases respectively, with 14 bases between them. Per germline, CDR1 GTSNPN and CDR2 SVGIG (reference sequence). There are 16 residues in the CDR3. DNA for the CDR3: TGTGCCTGGAGTGTCAACGGCAGGGGAGGCAATCAGCCCCAGCATTTT. Protein: CAWSVNGRGGNQPQHF.

This clonotype was recorded only once. Sequence at one end of the junction differs from germline and may be a read error. The chain carries TRBV7-9 and TRBJ1-4; D is perhaps TRBD1 (5 bases). The CDR3 loop spans 13 amino acids. Germline CDR1 reads SEHNR; CDR2 reads FQNEAQ (reference sequence). CDR3 sequence: CAGSLRGNEKLFF. As DNA, the CDR3 is TGTGCCGGCAGCTTAAGGGGTAACGAAAAACTGTTTTTT.

The chain carries TRBV2 and TRBJ2-2; TRBD2 is a possible D gene (6 bases). Trimming stripped 4 bases from V and 7 bases from J, with 13 bases between. The CDR3 loop spans 14 amino acids. Germline V gene data show CDR1 as SNHLY and CDR2 as FYNNEI. The chain's CDR3 is CASSASDTGGELFF. Here the CDR3 DNA reads TGTGCCAGCAGTGCTAGCGACACGGGCGGGGAGCTGTTTTTT.

This clonotype was found a few times. This chain uses TRBV28 with TRBJ2-1; 9 positions match TRBD1. The CDR3 is 13 amino acids. V gave up 6 bases and J gave up 6 bases; unmatched junction bases: 3. Germline V gives CDR1 MDHEN, CDR2 SYDVKM. The CDR3 loop is CASRWDRVNEQFF. In nucleotides, the CDR3 is TGTGCCAGCAGGTGGGACAGGGTCAATGAGCAGTTCTTC.

This sequence joins TRBV6-5 and TRBJ2-7, with TRBD1 as a possible D gene (5 bases). The CDR3 length is 15 residues. The ends were cut back, 1 base at V and 3 bases at J, with 13 bases in the middle. Germline V gene data show CDR1 as MNHEY and CDR2 as SVGAGI. The CDR3 DNA reads as TGTGCCAGCAGTTACTTGGCAGGACAACTCTACGAGCAGTACTTC. This sequence encodes CASSYLAGQLYEQYF.

This clonotype was seen repeatedly, ten times or more. The V call is TRBV10-3, the J call TRBJ1-4; possibly TRBD1 for D (6 bases). Trimming pared 3 bases from V and 4 bases from J, leaving 12 bases between. CDR3 length: 15 amino acids. CDR1 and CDR2 (germline): ENHRY, SYGVKD. The CDR3 sequence is CAISEMTGVNEKLFF. The CDR3 DNA reads TGTGCCATCAGTGAAATGACAGGAGTTAATGAAAAACTGTTTTTT.